This TCR beta chain was documented in a study of blood T cell repertoires in COVID-19. Study details: From the United States, Italy and Spain came samples of acute and convalescent COVID-19. PBMCs, B-cell-depleted T cells, or T cells provided the cDNA or gDNA that made up the material.

Per the germline V gene, CDR1 is LGHNA and CDR2 is YSLEER. V gave up 1 base and J gave up 5 bases; unmatched junction bases: 12. This CDR3 spans 17 amino acids. In the study's own analysis: Amplification of reference gene primers was used by the study to estimate nucleated cell counts. TCRdb keeps only in-frame clones here, not all; method: immunoSEQ multiplex PCR. Clone size and the V and J calls come from that table; the DNA yielded D and trimming. The sample has roughly 99,000 clones, 81% seen once; the top ten hold roughly 10%. The chain links TRBV4-3 to TRBJ1-2; 8 bases are a match to TRBD1. What was sequenced was peripheral blood. This sequence was found in a woman aged 80 or over with acute or convalescent COVID-19. DNA of the CDR3: TGCGCCAGCAGCCAAGTCACCCAGGGACAGGCCTTTTATGGCTACACCTTC. Protein: CASSQVTQGQAFYGYTF.